The 3 T cell receptor beta chains listed next were all sequenced from one sample in a study of CD8 T cells in ankylosing spondylitis. TCRdb ran MiXCR on the 5' RACE reads and lists one entry per CDR3 protein. The table includes approximately 150,000 distinct CDR3 sequences, 9.8% detected once. Specimen: blood, either unsorted or a sorted T cell fraction (not recorded which). All receptors derive from a female donor with ankylosing spondylitis or in good health (not recorded which).

The chain links TRBV2 to TRBJ2-2; D is perhaps TRBD2 (6 bases). The V end lost 8 bases, the J end lost 5 bases, and 15 bases lay between the germline ends. From germline, CDR1 is SNHLY and CDR2 FYNNEI. The CDR3 runs to 14 residues. As DNA, the CDR3 is TGTGCCAGCTTCGGGGGAGGAAGAACCGGGGAGCTGTTTTTT. Protein product: CASFGGGRTGELFF.

This clonotype turned up a few times. The gene calls are TRBV12-1 and TRBJ2-1. TRBV12-1 is reported as a pseudogene. The CDR3 has 8 residues. CDR3 DNA: TGTGCCATCCTTGAGCAGTTCTTC. Its translation is CAILEQFF.

This chain's CDR3 is CASSSIKGPRYNEQFF. The CDR3 DNA follows: TGTGCCAGCAGTTCGATCAAGGGACCCCGCTACAATGAGCAGTTCTTC. The chain carries TRBV12-3 or TRBV12-4 and TRBJ2-1; D is perhaps TRBD1 or TRBD2 (5 bases each). V dropped 4 bases and J dropped 3 bases, with 16 bases sitting between them. The length of the CDR3 is 16 residues.